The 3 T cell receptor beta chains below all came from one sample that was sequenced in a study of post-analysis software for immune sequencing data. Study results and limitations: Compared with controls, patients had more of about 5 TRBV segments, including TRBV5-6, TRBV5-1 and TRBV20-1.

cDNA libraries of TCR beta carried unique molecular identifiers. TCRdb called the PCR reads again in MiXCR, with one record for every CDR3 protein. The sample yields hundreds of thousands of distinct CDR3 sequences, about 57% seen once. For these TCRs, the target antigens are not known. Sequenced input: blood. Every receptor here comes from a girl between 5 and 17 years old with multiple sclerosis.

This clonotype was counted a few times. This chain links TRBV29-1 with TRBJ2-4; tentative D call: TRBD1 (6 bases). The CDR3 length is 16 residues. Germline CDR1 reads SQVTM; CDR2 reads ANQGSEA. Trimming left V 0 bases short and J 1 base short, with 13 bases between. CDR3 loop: CSVEDSQGSAKNIQYF. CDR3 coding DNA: TGCAGCGTTGAAGACTCACAGGGATCGGCCAAAAACATTCAGTACTTC.

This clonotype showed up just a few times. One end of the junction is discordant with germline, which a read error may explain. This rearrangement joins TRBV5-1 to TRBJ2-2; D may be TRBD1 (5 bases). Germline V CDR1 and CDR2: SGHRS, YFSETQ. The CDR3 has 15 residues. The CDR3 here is CASSLGQGNTGELFF. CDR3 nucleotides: TGTGCCAGCAGCTTAGGGCAGGGGAACACCGGGGAGCTGTTTTTT.

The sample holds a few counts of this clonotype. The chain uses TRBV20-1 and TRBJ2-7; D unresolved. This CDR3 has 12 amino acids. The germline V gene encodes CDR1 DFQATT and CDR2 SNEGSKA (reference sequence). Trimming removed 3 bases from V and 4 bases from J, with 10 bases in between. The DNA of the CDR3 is TGCAGTGCTAGTATCACCCAGTACGAGCAGTACGTC. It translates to CSASITQYEQYV.